The entry that follows covers one T cell receptor (beta chain) sequence. The sample is drawn from a study of blood T cell repertoires in COVID-19. About the research overall: Spain, Italy and the United States supplied samples that represented acute and convalescent COVID-19. T cells, B-cell-depleted T cells, or PBMCs supplied cDNA or gDNA.

Trimming at V came to 3 bases and at J to 4 bases, leaving 3 bases not matched to a gene. This CDR3 has 14 amino acids. Germline lookup yields CDR1 LNHDA and CDR2 SQIVND (reference sequence). Original processing notes: Reference gene primer amplification gave estimated nucleated cell counts. Assay used: immunoSEQ multiplex PCR; TCRdb lists only in-frame clones, some missing. Clonal size and the V and J genes are those of that table, whereas D and trimming came from the DNA. In the table there are about 81,000 clones, 91% of which are singletons. Sequenced: peripheral blood. This TCR was recovered from a woman aged 45-60 years in a cohort sampled during active COVID-19. The rearrangement uses TRBV19 and TRBJ1-5; the match to TRBD1 covers 7 bases. Here the CDR3 DNA reads TGTGCCAGTAGTATCCCAGGGGGTAATCAGCCCCAGCATTTT. As protein: CASSIPGGNQPQHF.